This TCR beta chain was sequenced in a study of early T cells in non-severe SARS-CoV-2 infection. TCRdb reprocessed the 5' RACE reads with MiXCR, giving one entry per CDR3 protein. The profile shows 27,000 or so distinct CDR3 sequences, roughly 4.4% of them singletons. V trimming: 4 bases; J trimming: 2 bases; junction bases outside the gene matches: 1. The CDR3 runs 13 residues. Germline V CDR1 and CDR2: SQVTM, ANQGSEA. This clonotype showed up many times. V and J are TRBV29-1 and TRBJ1-3; 8 positions match TRBD1. The origin of this receptor is an adult who was a healthcare worker with PCR-confirmed SARS-CoV-2 infection or an uninfected control (not recorded which). The sample was whole blood. CDR3 residues: CSVADRAGNTIYF. The CDR3 nucleotides read TGCAGCGTTGCGGACAGGGCTGGAAACACCATATATTTT.